This entry features one T cell receptor (beta chain) sequence. Repertoires were generated with immunoSEQ multiplex PCR, while TCRdb's copy carries only in-frame clones and drops some. The sample consists of 65,000 to 90,000 clones, roughly 86% of them appearing once. The sample is drawn from a study of OX40 agonist ivuxolimab in advanced cancers. Across the study: Patients received ivuxolimab, an intravenous treatment, every 2 weeks at 0.01 to 10 mg/kg. Enrolled patients in dose escalation had cancers that were hepatocellular carcinoma, melanoma, renal cell or head and neck cancer.

The V end was cut by 1 base, the J end by 0 bases, with 11 bases between. This CDR3 is 16 amino acids long. Per germline, CDR1 SGHNT and CDR2 YENEEA. The sequence was collected from an adult with an advanced solid tumor such as melanoma, head and neck, liver or kidney cancer. The sample in question was CD4+ or CD8+ T cells sorted from blood, obtained in a trial of the OX40 agonist ivuxolimab. V is TRBV11-3 and J is TRBJ2-3; perhaps TRBD2 as D (6 bases). The CDR3, as DNA: TGTGCCAGCAGCTTAGGTGGCGGGACCAGCACAGATACGCAGTATTTT. Protein sequence: CASSLGGGTSTDTQYF.